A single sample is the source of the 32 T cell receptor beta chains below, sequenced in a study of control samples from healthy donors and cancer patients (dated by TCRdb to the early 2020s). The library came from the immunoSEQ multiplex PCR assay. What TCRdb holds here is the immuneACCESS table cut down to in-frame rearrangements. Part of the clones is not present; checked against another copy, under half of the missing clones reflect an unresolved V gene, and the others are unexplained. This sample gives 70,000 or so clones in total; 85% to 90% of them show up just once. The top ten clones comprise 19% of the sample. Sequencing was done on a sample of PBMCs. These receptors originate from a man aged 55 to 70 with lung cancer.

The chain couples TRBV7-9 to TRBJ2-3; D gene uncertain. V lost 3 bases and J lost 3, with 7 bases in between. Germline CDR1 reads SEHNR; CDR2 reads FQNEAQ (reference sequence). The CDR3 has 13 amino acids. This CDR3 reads CASSFGYTDTQYF. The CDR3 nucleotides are TGTGCCAGCAGCTTTGGATATACAGATACGCAGTATTTT.

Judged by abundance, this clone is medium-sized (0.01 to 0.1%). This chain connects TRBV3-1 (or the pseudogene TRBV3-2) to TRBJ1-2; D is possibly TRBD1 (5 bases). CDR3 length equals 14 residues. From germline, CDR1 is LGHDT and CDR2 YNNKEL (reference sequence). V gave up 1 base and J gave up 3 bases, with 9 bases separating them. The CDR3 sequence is CASSQGGRDYGYTF. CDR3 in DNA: TGTGCCAGCAGCCAAGGGGGACGGGACTATGGCTACACCTTC.

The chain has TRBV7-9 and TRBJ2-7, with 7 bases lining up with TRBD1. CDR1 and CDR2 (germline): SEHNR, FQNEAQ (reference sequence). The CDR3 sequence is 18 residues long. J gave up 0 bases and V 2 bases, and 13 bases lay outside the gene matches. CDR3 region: CASSLYQEGDSYSYEQYV. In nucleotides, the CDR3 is TGTGCCAGCAGCTTATATCAAGAAGGGGACAGCTACTCCTACGAGCAGTACGTC.

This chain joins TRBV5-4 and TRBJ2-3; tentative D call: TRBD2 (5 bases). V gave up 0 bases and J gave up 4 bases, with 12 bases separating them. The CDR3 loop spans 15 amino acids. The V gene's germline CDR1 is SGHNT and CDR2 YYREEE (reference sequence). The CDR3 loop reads CASSLEPGKPDTQYF. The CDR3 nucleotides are TGTGCCAGCAGCTTGGAGCCGGGGAAGCCAGATACGCAGTATTTT. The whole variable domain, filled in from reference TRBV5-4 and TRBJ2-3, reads ETGVTQSPTHLIKTRGQQVTLRCSSQSGHNTVSWYQQALGQGPQFIFQYYREEENGRGNFPPRFSGLQFPNYSSELNVNALELDDSALYLCASSLEPGKPDTQYFGPGTRLTVL.

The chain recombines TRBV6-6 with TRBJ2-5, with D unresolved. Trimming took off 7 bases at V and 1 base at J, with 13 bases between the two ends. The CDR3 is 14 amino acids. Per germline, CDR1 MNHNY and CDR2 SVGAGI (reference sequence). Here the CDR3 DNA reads TGTGCCAGCATCAGTGCATTGTCCCAAGAGACCCAGTACTTC. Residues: CASISALSQETQYF.

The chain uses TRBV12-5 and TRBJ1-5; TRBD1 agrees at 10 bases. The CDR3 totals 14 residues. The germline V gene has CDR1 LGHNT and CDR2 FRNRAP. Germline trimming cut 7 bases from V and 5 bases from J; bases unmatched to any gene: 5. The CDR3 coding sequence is TGTGCTAGTGCCGGACAGGGGGATTATCAGCCCCAGCATTTT. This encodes CASAGQGDYQPQHF.

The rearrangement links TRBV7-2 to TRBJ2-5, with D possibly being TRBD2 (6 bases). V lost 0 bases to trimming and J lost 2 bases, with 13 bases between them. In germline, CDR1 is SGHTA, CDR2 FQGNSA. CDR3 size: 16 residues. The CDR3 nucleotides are TGTGCCAGCAGCTTAGCCTTGGCAGGGAGGCAAGAGACCCAGTACTTC. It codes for CASSLALAGRQETQYF.

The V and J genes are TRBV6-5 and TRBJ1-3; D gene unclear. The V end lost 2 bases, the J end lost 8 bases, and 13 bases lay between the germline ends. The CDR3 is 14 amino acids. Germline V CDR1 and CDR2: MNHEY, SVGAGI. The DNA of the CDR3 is TGTGCCAGCAGTTACAGGTCTGAAGAAGACACCATATATTTT. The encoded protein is CASSYRSEEDTIYF.

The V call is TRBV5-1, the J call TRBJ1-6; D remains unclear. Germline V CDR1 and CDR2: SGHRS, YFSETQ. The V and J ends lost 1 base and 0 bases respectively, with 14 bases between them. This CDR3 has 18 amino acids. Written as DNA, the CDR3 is TGCGCCAGCAGCTTGAATCTGAGAGGCGTCTCCTATAATTCACCCCTCCACTTT. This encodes CASSLNLRGVSYNSPLHF.

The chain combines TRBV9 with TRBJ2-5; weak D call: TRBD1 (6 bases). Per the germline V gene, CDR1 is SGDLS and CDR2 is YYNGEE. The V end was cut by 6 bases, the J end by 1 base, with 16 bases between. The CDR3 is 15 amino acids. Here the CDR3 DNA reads TGTGCCAGCAACGAATTGGGGGCGCGCCAAGAGACCCAGTACTTC. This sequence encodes CASNELGARQETQYF.

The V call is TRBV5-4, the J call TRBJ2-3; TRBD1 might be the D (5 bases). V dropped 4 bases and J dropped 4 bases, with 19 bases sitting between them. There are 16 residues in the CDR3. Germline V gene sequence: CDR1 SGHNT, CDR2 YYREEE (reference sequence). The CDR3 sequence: CASSPQNGQAPDTQYF. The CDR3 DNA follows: TGTGCCAGCAGCCCACAGAACGGACAAGCTCCAGATACGCAGTATTTT.

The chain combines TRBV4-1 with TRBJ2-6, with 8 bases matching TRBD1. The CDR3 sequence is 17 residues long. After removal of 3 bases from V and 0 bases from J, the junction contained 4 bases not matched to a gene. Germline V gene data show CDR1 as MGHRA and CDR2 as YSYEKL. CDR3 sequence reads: CASSQYRGDSGANVLTF. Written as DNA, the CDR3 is TGCGCCAGCAGCCAGTACAGGGGGGACTCTGGGGCCAACGTCCTGACTTTC.

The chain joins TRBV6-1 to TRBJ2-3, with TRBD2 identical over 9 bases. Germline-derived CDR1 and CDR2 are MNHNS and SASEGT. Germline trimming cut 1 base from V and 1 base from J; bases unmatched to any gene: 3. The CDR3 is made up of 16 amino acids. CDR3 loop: CASSEVLAGGTDTQYF. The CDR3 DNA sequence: TGTGCCAGCAGTGAAGTGTTAGCGGGAGGCACAGATACGCAGTATTTT.

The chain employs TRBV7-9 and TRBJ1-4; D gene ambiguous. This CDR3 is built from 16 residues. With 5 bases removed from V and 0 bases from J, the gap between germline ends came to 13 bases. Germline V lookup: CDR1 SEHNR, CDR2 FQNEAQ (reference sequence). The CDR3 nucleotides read TGTGCCAGCAGCCACTCCGTCGCTTCAACTAATGAAAAACTGTTTTTT. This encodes CASSHSVASTNEKLFF.

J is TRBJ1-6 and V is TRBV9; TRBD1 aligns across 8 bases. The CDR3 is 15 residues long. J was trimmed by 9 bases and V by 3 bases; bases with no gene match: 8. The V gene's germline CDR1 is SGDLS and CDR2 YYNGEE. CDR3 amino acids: CASSAHQGAGSPLHF. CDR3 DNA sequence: TGTGCCAGCAGCGCCCATCAGGGGGCGGGTTCACCCCTCCACTTT.

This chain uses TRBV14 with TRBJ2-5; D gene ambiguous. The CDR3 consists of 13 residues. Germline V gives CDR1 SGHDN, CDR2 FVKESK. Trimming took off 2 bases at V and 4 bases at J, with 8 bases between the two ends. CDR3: CASSQITVETQYF. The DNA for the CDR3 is TGTGCCAGCAGCCAAATAACGGTAGAGACCCAGTACTTC.

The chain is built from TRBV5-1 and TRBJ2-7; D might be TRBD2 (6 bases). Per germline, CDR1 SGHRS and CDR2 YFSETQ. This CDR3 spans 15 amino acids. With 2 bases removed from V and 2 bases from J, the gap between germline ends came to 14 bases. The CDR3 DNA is TGCGCCAGCAGCTTTTGGCGGCGGGGACCCTACGAGCAGTACGTC. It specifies CASSFWRRGPYEQYV.

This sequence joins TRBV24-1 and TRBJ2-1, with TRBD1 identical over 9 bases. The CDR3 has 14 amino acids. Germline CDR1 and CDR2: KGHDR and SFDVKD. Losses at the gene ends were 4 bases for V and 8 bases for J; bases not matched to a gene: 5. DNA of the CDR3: TGTGCCACCAGTGAAGGACAGGGGAGCCATGAGCAGTTCTTC. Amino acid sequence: CATSEGQGSHEQFF.

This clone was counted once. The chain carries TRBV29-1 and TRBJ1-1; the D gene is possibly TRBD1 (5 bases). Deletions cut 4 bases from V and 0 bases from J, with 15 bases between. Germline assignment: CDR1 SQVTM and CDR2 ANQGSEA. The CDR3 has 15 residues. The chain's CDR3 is CSVGRGGLMNTEAFF. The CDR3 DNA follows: TGCAGCGTTGGCCGGGGGGGACTGATGAACACTGAAGCTTTCTTT.

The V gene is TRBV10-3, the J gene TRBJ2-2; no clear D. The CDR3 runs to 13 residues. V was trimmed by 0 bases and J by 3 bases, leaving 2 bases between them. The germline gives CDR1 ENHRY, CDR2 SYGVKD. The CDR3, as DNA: TGTGCCATCAGTGAGTCATACACCGGGGAGCTGTTTTTT. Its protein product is CAISESYTGELFF.

The chain's CDR3 is CASSLEVGSNQPQHF. The CDR3 DNA reads as TGTGCCAGCAGCTTAGAAGTAGGCAGCAATCAGCCCCAGCATTTT. This sequence joins TRBV7-6 and TRBJ1-5; no clear D. The V end lost 1 base, the J end lost 1 base, and 8 bases lay between the germline ends. Germline V gene sequence: CDR1 SGHVS, CDR2 FNYEAQ. This CDR3 has 15 amino acids.

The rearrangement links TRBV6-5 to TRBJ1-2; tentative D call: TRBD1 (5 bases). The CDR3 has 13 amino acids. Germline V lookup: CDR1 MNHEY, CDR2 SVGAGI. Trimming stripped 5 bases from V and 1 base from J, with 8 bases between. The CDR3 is CASSSRVNYGYTF. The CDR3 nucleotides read TGTGCCAGCAGTAGCAGGGTTAACTATGGCTACACCTTC.

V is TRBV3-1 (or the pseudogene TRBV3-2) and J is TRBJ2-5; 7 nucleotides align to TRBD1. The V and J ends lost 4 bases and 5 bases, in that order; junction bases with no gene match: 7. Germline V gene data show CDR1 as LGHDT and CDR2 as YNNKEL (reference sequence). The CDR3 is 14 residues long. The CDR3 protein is CASSLNRGSETQYF. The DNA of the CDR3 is TGTGCCAGCAGCCTCAACAGGGGATCCGAGACCCAGTACTTC.

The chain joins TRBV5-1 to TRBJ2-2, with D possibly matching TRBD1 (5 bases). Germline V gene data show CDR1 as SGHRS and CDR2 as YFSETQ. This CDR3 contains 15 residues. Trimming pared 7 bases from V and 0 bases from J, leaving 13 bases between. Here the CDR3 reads CASLQDTANTGELFF. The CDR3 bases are TGCGCCAGCTTGCAGGACACTGCGAACACCGGGGAGCTGTTTTTT.

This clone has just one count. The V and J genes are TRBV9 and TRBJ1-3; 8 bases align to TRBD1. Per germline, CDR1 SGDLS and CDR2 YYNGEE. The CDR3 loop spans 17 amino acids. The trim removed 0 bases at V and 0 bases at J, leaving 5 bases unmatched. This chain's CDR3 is CASSVGAGGFSGNTIYF. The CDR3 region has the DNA TGTGCCAGCAGCGTAGGAGCAGGGGGCTTCTCTGGAAACACCATATATTTT.

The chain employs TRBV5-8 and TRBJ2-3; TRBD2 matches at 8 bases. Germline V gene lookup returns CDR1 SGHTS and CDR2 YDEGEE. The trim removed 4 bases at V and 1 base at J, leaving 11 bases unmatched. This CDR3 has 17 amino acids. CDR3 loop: CASSLGSGGIRTDTQYF. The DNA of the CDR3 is TGTGCCAGCAGCCTGGGCAGCGGGGGTATACGCACAGATACGCAGTATTTT.

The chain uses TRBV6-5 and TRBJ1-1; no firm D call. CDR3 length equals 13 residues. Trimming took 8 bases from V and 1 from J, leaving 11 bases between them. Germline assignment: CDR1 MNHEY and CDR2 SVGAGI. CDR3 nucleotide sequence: TGTGCCAGCCAACTCGGAGCGAACACTGAAGCTTTCTTT. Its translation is CASQLGANTEAFF.

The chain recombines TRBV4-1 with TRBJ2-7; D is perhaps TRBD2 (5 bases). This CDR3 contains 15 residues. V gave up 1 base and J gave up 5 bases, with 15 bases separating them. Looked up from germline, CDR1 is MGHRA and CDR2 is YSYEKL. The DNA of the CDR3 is TGCGCCAGCAGCCAAGGAGGGTTAGTTGGCCACGAGCAGTACTTC. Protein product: CASSQGGLVGHEQYF.

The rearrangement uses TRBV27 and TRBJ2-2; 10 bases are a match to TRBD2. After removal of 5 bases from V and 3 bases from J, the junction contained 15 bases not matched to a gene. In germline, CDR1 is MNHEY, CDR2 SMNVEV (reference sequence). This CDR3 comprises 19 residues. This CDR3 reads CASSPTPRTSGSYTGELFF. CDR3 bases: TGTGCCAGCAGTCCCACCCCCCGGACTAGCGGCTCTTACACCGGGGAGCTGTTTTTT.

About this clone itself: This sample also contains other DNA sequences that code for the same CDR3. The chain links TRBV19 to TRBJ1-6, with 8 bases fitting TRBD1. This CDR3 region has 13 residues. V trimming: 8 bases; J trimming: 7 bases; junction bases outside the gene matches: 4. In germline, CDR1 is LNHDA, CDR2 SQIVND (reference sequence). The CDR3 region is CASGQGANSPLHF. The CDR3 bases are TGTGCCAGTGGACAGGGTGCCAATTCACCCCTCCACTTT.

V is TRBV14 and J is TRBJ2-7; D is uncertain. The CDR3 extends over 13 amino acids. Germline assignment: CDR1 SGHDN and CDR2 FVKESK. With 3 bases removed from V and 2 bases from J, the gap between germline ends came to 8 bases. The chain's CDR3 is CASSHPPPYEQYF. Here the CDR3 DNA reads TGTGCCAGCAGCCATCCTCCGCCCTACGAGCAGTACTTC.

The CDR3 reads CAITPGQGVNYGYTF. In DNA, the CDR3 is TGTGCCATCACTCCGGGACAGGGGGTTAACTATGGCTACACCTTC. The chain has TRBV10-3 and TRBJ1-2, with 11 bases that match TRBD1. The CDR3 totals 15 residues. The J segment lost 1 base and the V segment lost 7 bases, leaving 5 bases of the junction unmatched. The germline CDR1 and CDR2 sequences are ENHRY and SYGVKD.